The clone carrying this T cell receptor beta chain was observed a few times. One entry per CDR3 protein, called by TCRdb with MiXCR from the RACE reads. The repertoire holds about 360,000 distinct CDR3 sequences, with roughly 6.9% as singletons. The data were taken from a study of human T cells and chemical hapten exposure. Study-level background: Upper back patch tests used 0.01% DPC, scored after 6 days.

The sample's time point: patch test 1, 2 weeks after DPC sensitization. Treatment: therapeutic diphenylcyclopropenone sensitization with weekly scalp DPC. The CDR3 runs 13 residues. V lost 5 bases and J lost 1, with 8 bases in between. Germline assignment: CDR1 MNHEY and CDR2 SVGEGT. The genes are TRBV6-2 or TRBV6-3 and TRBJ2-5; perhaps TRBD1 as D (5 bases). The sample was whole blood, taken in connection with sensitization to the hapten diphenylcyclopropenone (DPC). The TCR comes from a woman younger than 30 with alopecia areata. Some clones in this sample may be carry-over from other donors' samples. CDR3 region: CASSKTAQETQYF. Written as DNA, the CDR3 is TGTGCCAGCAGTAAGACAGCCCAAGAGACCCAGTACTTC.